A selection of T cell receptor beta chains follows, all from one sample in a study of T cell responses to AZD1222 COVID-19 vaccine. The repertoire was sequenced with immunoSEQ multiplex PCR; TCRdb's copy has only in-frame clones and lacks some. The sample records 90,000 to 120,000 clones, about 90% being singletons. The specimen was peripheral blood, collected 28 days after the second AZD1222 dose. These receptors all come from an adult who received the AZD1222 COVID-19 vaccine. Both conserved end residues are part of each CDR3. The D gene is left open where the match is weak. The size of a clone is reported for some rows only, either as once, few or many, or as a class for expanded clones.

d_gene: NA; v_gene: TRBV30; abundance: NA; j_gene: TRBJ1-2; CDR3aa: CAWSPGGPRYGYTF; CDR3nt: TGTGCCTGGAGTCCCGGGGGACCACGATATGGCTACACCTTC
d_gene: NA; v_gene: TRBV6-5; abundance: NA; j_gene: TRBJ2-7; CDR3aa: CASRPTGFSSYEQYF; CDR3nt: TGTGCCAGCAGACCAACAGGGTTCTCCTCCTACGAGCAGTACTTC
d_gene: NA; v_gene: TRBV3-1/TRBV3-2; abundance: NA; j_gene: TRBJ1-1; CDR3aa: CASSQAPTGNTEAFF; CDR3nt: TGTGCCAGCAGCCAAGCCCCGACAGGGAACACTGAAGCTTTCTTT
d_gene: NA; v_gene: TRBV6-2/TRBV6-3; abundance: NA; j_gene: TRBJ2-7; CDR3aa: CASSYLTFPGEQYF; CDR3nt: TGTGCCAGCAGTTACCTTACATTCCCGGGGGAGCAGTACTTC
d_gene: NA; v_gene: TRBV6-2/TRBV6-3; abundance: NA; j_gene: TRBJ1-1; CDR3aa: CASSYSTTEAFF; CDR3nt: TGTGCCAGCAGTTACTCGACGACTGAAGCTTTCTTT
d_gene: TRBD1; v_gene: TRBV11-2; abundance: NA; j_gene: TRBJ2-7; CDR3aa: CASSLASPGGWEQYF; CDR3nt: TGTGCCAGCAGCTTAGCTTCTCCAGGGGGATGGGAGCAGTACTTC
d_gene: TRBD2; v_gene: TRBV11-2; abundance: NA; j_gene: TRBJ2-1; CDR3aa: CASSALAGTYNEQFF; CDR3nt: TGTGCCAGCAGCGCATTAGCGGGGACTTACAATGAGCAGTTCTTC
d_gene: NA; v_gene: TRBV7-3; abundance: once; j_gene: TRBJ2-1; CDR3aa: CASSSQWTGEQFF; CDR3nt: TGTGCCAGCAGCTCCCAATGGACGGGGGAGCAGTTCTTC
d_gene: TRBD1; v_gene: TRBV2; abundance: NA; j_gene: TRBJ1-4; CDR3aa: CAARTGAEKLFF; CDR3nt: TGTGCCGCAAGGACAGGGGCTGAAAAACTGTTTTTT
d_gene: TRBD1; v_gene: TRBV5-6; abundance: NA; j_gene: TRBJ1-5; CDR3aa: CASSPGQAQPQHF; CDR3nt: TGTGCCAGCAGCCCCGGACAGGCTCAGCCCCAGCATTTT
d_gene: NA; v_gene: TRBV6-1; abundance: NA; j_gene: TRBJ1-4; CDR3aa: CASSDYPNEKLFF; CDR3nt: TGTGCCAGCAGTGATTATCCTAATGAAAAACTGTTTTTT
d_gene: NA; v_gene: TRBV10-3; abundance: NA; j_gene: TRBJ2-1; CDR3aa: CAISVRETGEQFF; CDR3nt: TGTGCCATCAGTGTACGGGAGACGGGTGAGCAGTTCTTC
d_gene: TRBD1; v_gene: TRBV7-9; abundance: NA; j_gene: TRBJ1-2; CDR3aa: CASSSQRTGGNYGYTF; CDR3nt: TGTGCCAGCAGCTCACAAAGGACAGGGGGCAACTATGGCTACACCTTC
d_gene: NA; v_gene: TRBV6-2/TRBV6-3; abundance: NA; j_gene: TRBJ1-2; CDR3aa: CASSLLSGQTIGYTF; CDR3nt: TGTGCCAGCAGTTTATTGTCCGGACAGACTATTGGCTACACCTTC
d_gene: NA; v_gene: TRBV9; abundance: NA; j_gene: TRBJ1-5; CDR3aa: CASSTGSSNQPQHF; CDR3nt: TGTGCCAGCAGTACAGGGTCTAGCAATCAGCCCCAGCATTTT
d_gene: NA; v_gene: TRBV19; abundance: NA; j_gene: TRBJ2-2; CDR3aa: CASHTTTTGELFF; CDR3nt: TGTGCCAGCCATACCACCACCACCGGGGAGCTGTTTTTT
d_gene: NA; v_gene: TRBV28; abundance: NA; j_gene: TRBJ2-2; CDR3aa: CASSLGVGALTGELFF; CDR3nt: TGTGCCAGCAGTTTAGGGGTAGGGGCCCTCACCGGGGAGCTGTTTTTT
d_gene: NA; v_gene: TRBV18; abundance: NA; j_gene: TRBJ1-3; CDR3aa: CASSGQPISGNTIYF; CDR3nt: TGTGCCAGTTCAGGACAGCCGATCTCTGGAAACACCATATATTTT
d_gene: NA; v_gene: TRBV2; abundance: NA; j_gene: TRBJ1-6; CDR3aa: CASSSDRSKNSPLHF; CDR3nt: TGTGCCAGCAGTTCCGACAGGAGTAAAAATTCACCCCTCCACTTT
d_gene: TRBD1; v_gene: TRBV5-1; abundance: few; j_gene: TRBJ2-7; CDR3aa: CASSPGQGGYEQYF; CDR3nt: TGCGCCAGCAGCCCAGGACAGGGTGGCTACGAGCAGTACTTC
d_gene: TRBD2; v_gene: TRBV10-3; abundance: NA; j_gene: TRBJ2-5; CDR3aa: CAISEWTSTDQETQYF; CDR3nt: TGTGCCATCAGTGAGTGGACTAGCACCGACCAAGAGACCCAGTACTTC
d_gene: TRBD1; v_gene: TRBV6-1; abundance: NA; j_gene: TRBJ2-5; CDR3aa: CASSDPFRDRVMGTQYF; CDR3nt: TGTGCCAGCAGTGACCCTTTCCGGGACAGGGTGATGGGGACCCAGTACTTC
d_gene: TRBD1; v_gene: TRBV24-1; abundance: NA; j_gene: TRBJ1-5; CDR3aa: CATSDPRTGDAFKPQHF; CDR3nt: TGTGCCACCAGTGATCCTCGGACAGGGGACGCCTTTAAGCCCCAGCATTTT
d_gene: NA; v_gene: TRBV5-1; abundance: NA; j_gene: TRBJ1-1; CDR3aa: CASSLGVGRTNTEAFF; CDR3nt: TGCGCCAGCAGCTTGGGGGTCGGCAGGACGAACACTGAAGCTTTCTTT
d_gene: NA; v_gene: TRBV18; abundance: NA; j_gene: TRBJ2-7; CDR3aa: CASSAAGAGEQYF; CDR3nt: TGTGCCAGCTCAGCCGCGGGGGCGGGGGAGCAGTACTTC
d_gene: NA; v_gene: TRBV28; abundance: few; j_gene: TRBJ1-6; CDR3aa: CASTASGPRGSPLHF; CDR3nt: TGTGCCAGCACCGCATCGGGACCGAGGGGATCACCCCTCCACTTT
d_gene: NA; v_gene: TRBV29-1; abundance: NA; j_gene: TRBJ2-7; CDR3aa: CSVAPAALPYEQYF; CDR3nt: TGCAGCGTTGCCCCCGCAGCCCTTCCCTACGAGCAGTACTTC
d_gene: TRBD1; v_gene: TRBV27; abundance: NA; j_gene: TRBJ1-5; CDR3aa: CASSPRTGYQPQHF; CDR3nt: TGTGCCAGCAGCCCCCGGACAGGGTATCAGCCCCAGCATTTT
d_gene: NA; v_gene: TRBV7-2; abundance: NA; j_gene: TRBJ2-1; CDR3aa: CASSYSGPYNEQFF; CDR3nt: TGTGCCAGCAGCTATAGCGGCCCCTACAATGAGCAGTTCTTC
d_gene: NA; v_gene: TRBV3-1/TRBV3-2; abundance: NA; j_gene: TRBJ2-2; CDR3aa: CASSYVGDNTGELFF; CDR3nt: TGTGCCAGCAGTTATGTGGGGGATAACACCGGGGAGCTGTTTTTT
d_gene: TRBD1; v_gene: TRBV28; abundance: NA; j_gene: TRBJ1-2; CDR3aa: CASRQQGAGYGYTF; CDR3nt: TGTGCCAGCCGACAACAGGGGGCAGGCTATGGCTACACCTTC
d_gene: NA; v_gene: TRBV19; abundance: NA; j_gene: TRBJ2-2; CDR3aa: CASSIGGANTGELFF; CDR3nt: TGTGCCAGTAGTATAGGGGGTGCGAACACCGGGGAGCTGTTTTTT
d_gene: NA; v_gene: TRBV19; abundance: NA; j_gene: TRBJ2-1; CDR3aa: CASSMAGTTYNEQFF; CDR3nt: TGTGCCAGTAGTATGGCCGGGACAACCTACAATGAGCAGTTCTTC
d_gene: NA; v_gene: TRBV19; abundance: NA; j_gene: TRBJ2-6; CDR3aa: CASGASGANVLTF; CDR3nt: TGTGCCAGTGGGGCATCTGGGGCCAACGTCCTGACTTTC
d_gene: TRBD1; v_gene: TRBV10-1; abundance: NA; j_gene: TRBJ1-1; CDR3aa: CASREDRGLSTEAFF; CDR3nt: TGCGCCAGCAGGGAAGACAGGGGGCTCAGCACTGAAGCTTTCTTT
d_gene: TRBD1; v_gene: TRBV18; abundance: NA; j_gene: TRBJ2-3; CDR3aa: CASSPPTGGRDTQYF; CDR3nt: TGTGCCAGCTCACCCCCCACAGGGGGCAGAGATACGCAGTATTTT
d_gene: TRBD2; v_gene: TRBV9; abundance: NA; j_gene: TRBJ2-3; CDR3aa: CASSVALAGGRTDTQYF; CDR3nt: TGTGCCAGCAGCGTAGCTCTAGCGGGGGGGAGAACAGATACGCAGTATTTT